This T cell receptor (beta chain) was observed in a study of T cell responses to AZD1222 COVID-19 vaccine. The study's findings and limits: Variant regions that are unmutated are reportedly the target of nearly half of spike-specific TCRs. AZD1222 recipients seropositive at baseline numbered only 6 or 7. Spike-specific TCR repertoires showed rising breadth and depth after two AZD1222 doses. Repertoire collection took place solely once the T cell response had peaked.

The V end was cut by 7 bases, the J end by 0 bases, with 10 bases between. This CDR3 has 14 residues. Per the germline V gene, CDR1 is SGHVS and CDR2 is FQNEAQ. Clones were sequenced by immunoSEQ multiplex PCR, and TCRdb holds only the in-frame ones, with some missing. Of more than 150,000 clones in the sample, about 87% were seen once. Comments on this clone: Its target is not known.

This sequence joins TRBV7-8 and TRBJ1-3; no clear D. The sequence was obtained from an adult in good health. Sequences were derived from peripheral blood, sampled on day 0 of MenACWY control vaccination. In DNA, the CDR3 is TGTGCCAGCAAGGGCAGCTTCTCTGGAAACACCATATATTTT. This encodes CASKGSFSGNTIYF.